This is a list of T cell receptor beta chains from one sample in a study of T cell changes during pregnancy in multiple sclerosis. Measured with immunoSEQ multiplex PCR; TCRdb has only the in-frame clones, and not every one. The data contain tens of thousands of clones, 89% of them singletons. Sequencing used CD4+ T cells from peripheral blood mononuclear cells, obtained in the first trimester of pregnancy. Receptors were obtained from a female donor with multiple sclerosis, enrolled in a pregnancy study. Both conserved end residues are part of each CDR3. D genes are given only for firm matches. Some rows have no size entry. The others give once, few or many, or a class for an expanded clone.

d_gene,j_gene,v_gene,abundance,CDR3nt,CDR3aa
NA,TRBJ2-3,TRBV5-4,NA,TGTGCCAGCAGCTCATCGGGGGGCACAGATACGCAGTATTTT,CASSSSGGTDTQYF
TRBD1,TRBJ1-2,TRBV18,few,TGTGCCAGCTCACCTATGACAGGGCCTGGCTACACCTTC,CASSPMTGPGYTF
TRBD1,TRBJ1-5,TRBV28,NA,TGTGCCAGCAGCCTGTCCGACAGGGCGAATCAGCCCCAGCATTTT,CASSLSDRANQPQHF
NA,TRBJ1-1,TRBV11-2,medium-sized,TGTGCCAGCAGCTTAGCGAGGGGAGGACCGTACACTGAAGCTTTCTTT,CASSLARGGPYTEAFF
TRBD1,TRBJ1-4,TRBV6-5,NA,TGTGCCAGCAGTTACTCGTATACAGGGGATGAAAAACTGTTTTTT,CASSYSYTGDEKLFF
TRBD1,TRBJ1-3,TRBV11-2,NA,TGTGCCAGCAGGAGCCTCCTATCGACAGGGGAGACGGGAAACACCATATATTTT,CASRSLLSTGETGNTIYF
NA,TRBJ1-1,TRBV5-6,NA,TGTGCCAGCAGCTACCCAGGGCCCCACACTGAAGCTTTCTTT,CASSYPGPHTEAFF
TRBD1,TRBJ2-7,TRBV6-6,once,TGTGCCAGCAGTACTGAGGGACAGCCAAAAATGCCGTACTTC,CASSTEGQPKMPYF
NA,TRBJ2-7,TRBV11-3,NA,TGTGCCAGCAGCTCATCCGGCGGGACGGACGAGCAGTACTTC,CASSSSGGTDEQYF
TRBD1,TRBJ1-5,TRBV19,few,TGTGCCAGTAGTAAGACAGGGGCAGGGCAGCCCCAGCATTTT,CASSKTGAGQPQHF
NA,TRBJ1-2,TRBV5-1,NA,TGCGCCAGCAGCTTGGCGGCAGGGGATGGCTACACCTTC,CASSLAAGDGYTF
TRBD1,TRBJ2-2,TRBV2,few,TGTGCCAGCAGTACCGGGACAGGGTCAGGGGAGCTGTTTTTT,CASSTGTGSGELFF
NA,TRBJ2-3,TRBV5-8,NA,TGTGCCAGCAGCTTGCGAGCAGATACGCAGTATTTT,CASSLRADTQYF
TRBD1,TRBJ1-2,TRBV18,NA,TGTGCCAGCTCACCTAGTCTACTCTCACAGGGGGCTGACTATGGCTACACCTTC,CASSPSLLSQGADYGYTF
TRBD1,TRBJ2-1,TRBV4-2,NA,TGTGCCAGCAGCCGCCACAAACAGGGGGCGGGTGAGCAGTTCTTC,CASSRHKQGAGEQFF
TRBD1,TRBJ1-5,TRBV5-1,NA,TGCGCCAGCAGCTTGACAGGGGTTGGTCAGCCCCAGCATTTT,CASSLTGVGQPQHF
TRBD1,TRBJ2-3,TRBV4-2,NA,TGTGCCAGCAGCCAAGGTTGGGACAGGGAAACAGATACGCAGTATTTT,CASSQGWDRETDTQYF
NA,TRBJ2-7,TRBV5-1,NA,TGCGCCAGCAGCTTGGGCGGCAGCTCCTACGAGCAGTACTTC,CASSLGGSSYEQYF
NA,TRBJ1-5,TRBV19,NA,TGTGCCAGTAGTAACAGGGATCAGCCCCAGCATTTT,CASSNRDQPQHF
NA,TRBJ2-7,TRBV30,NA,TGTGCCTGGAGTGTACACAGGGTCCTATCCTACGAGCAGTACTTC,CAWSVHRVLSYEQYF
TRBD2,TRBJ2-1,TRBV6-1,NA,TGTGCCAGCAGTGAGGAGAGCGGGACTAGCTTTTACAATGAGCAGTTCTTC,CASSEESGTSFYNEQFF
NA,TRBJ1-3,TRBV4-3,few,TGCGCCAGCAGCCAAGACGCAGGGGCACGGGGAAACACCATATATTTT,CASSQDAGARGNTIYF
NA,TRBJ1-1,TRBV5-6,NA,TGTGCCAGCAGCTCGGGATCGAACACTGAAGCTTTCTTT,CASSSGSNTEAFF
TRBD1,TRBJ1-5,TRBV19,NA,TGTGCCAGTAGTGGAGACAGGGATCAGCCCCAGCATTTT,CASSGDRDQPQHF
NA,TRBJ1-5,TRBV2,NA,TGTGCCAGCAGTTGGAGAGGAGGTCAGCCCCAGCATTTT,CASSWRGGQPQHF
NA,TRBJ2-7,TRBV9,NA,TGTGCCAGCAGCCCCATCACGGAGACCTACGAGCAGTACTTC,CASSPITETYEQYF
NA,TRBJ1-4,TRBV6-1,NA,TGTGCCAGCACGGGGACTTGGGGTGAAAAACTGTTTTTT,CASTGTWGEKLFF
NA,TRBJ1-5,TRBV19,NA,TGTGCCAGTAGTACTCTACAGGGTGGCCGTAATCAGCCCCAGCATTTT,CASSTLQGGRNQPQHF
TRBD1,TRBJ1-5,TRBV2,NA,TGTGCCAGCCGGGGAAGGGGGCTTCATCAGCCCCAGCATTTT,CASRGRGLHQPQHF
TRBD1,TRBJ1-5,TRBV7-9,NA,TGTGCCAGCAGCTTAGGGACAGGGGTGTCTCCCTATAGCAATCAGCCCCAGCATTTT,CASSLGTGVSPYSNQPQHF
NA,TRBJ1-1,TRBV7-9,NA,TGTGCCAGCACCCCGTCCCCCCGTACTGAAGCTTTCTTT,CASTPSPRTEAFF
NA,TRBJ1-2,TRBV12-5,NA,TGTGCTAGTGGTTTATTGTCGCGCACCTATGGCTACACCTTC,CASGLLSRTYGYTF
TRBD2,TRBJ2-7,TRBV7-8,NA,TGTGCCAGCAGCTCAGGACGTACTAGCGCCTACGAGCAGTACTTC,CASSSGRTSAYEQYF
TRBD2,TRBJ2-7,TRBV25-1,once,TGTGCCAGCAGTGATCCCACTAGCGGGGGGAGCTACGAGCAGTACTTC,CASSDPTSGGSYEQYF
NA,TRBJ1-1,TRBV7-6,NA,TGTGCCAGCAGCCTAGCGACTTCAAACACTGAAGCTTTCTTT,CASSLATSNTEAFF
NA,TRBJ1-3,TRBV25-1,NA,TGTGCCAGCACGGACACTGGAAACACCATATATTTT,CASTDTGNTIYF
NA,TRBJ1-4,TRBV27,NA,TGTGCCAGCAGTTTGAGAAGGACGGACTCCGAAAAACTGTTTTTT,CASSLRRTDSEKLFF
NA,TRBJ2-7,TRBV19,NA,TGTGCCAGTAGTATCTTCCCCGTGCAGGGTTTTAACGAGCAGTACTTC,CASSIFPVQGFNEQYF
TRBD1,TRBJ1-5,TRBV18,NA,TGTGCCAGCTCGCCTCAGGGGGATCAGCCCCAGCATTTT,CASSPQGDQPQHF
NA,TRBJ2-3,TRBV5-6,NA,TGTGCCAGCAGCTTAGGGGGACTAAATACGCAGTATTTT,CASSLGGLNTQYF
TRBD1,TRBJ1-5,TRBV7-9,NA,TGTGCCAGCAGCTTTGACAGGGGTAATCAGCCCCAGCATTTT,CASSFDRGNQPQHF
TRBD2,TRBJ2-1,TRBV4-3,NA,TGCGCCAGCAGCCAAGCGTACTCAGCGGGAGTCTCCTACAATGAGCAGTTCTTC,CASSQAYSAGVSYNEQFF